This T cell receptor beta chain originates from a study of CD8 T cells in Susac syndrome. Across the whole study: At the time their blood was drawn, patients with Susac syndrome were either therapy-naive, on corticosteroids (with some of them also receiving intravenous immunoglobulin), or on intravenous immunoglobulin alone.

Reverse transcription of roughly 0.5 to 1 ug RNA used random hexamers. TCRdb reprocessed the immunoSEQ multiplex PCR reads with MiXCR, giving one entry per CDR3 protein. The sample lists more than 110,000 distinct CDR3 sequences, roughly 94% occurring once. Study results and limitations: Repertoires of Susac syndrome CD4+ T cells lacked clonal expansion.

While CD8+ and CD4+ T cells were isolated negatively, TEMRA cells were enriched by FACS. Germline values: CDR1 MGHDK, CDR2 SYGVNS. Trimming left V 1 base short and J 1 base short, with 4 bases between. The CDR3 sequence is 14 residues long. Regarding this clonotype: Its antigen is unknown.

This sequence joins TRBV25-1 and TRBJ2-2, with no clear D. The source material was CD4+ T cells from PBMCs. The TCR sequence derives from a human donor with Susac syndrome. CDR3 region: CASSEWRNTGELFF. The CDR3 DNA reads TGTGCCAGCAGTGAATGGCGGAACACCGGGGAGCTGTTTTTT.